The T cell receptor (beta chain) described here comes from a study of cytomegalovirus exposure and HLA in healthy donors. Regarding the study as a whole: Researchers reported in a later analysis that a missense DCLRE1C variant was tied to TCR beta V- and J-gene trimming. A later analysis reportedly identified an Asian-associated ancestry cluster as carrying fewer N-insertions than the 666-donor mean.

PCR amplification relied on 60 Vbeta primers (plus 13 Jbeta primers). The protocol was immunoSEQ multiplex PCR, while the TCRdb copy is restricted to in-frame clones and leaves out a portion. The profile shows 100,000 or so clones, 70% of them singletons. A few counts support this clone. The target antigen is unknown. Per the germline V gene, CDR1 is SGHRS and CDR2 is YFSETQ. Trimming shortened V by 5 bases and J by 2 bases, and 11 bases separated the two germline ends. CDR3 length equals 14 residues. This TCR was recovered from a man in his forties in good health and CMV-seropositive. Sequences were obtained from PBMCs. The chain links TRBV5-1 to TRBJ1-3; D not certain. The CDR3 sequence is CASRSGDAGNTIYF. The CDR3 DNA sequence: TGCGCCAGCAGATCCGGGGATGCTGGAAACACCATATATTTT. The variable domain in full, with the rest retrieved from reference TRBV5-1 and TRBJ1-3, is KAGVTQTPRYLIKTRGQQVTLSCSPISGHRSVSWYQQTPGQGLQFLFEYFSETQRNKGNFPGRFSGRQFSNSRSEMNVSTLELGDSALYLCASRSGDAGNTIYFGEGSWLTVV.